This entry describes one T cell receptor (beta chain). As yet, its antigen is unknown. TCRdb keeps only in-frame clones here, not all; method: immunoSEQ multiplex PCR. This sample has 80,000 or so clones, with 70% to 90% found just once. Looked up from germline, CDR1 is LGHDT and CDR2 is YNNKEL (reference sequence). This CDR3 has 14 amino acids. The V end was cut by 4 bases, the J end by 3 bases, with 10 bases between. These data originate in a study of T cell responses to AZD1222 COVID-19 vaccine. It was second doses at about 4 or about 12 weeks that were pooled. Study-wide points: It was only a handful of AZD1222 recipients who were seropositive at baseline. Within unmutated variant regions lay the reported targets of nearly half of spike-specific TCRs.

This sequence joins TRBV3-1 (or the pseudogene TRBV3-2) and TRBJ1-5, with D perhaps TRBD1 (5 bases). The TCR was taken from an adult who received the AZD1222 COVID-19 vaccine. Source: peripheral blood, taken 28 days after the second AZD1222 dose. CDR3 region: CASSRDSDNQPQHF. CDR3 nucleotides: TGTGCCAGCAGCCGCGACAGTGACAATCAGCCCCAGCATTTT.